These T cell receptor beta chains were read from a single sample in a study of response to subunit inactivated influenza vaccine. A single record per CDR3 protein comes from TCRdb applying MiXCR to the RT-PCR reads. The table includes about 520,000 distinct CDR3 sequences, about 25% detected once. Specimen: CD4+ T cells sorted from PBMCs, collected less than 6 days after vaccination. The receptors come from a man between 50 and 59 years old who received an inactivated influenza vaccine. Both conserved end residues are trimmed from each CDR3.

V,length,J,CDR3
TRBV20-1,11,TRBJ2-3,SARGDQTDTQY
TRBV12-3/TRBV12-4,11,TRBJ2-2,ASNSFRSGELF
TRBV7-2,12,TRBJ2-7,ASSLTRTGSEQY
TRBV5-1,14,TRBJ1-2,ASSSDTGVRGDGYT
TRBV5-6,10,TRBJ2-7,ASSLGLNEQY
TRBV10-3,11,TRBJ1-2,AISELQPYGYT
TRBV15,12,TRBJ2-2,ATSRGFNTGELF
TRBV3-1,15,TRBJ2-6,ASSLGQGASGANVLT
TRBV6-2/TRBV6-3,16,TRBJ2-5,ASSHEMRAGASRETQY
TRBV5-1,12,TRBJ2-3,ASSSDFLSDTQY
TRBV20-1,13,TRBJ2-5,SARESPGGRGTQY
TRBV12-3/TRBV12-4,11,TRBJ2-5,ASSARLAATQY
TRBV7-9,11,TRBJ2-5,ARSGEGYETQY
TRBV14,14,TRBJ1-1,ASSLNAGTGGFRAF
TRBV20-1,13,TRBJ2-2,SARDAGAHTGELF
TRBV20-1,9,TRBJ2-1,SARAVDEQF
TRBV7-2,12,TRBJ2-2,ASSLAGATGELF
TRBV4-3,13,TRBJ1-6,ASSQDLTGGSPLH
TRBV5-1,15,TRBJ2-1,ASSPPGPQGPYNVQF
TRBV20-1,13,TRBJ2-1,SAKASGSSYNEQF
TRBV20-1,12,TRBJ2-5,SARSAGAVGTQY
TRBV2,12,TRBJ2-7,ASSEGGGTYEQY
TRBV3-1,12,TRBJ2-1,ASSLRGRVNEQF
TRBV20-1,13,TRBJ2-1,SADGMGRPTHEQF
TRBV4-3,17,TRBJ2-6,ASSQARGTFEAGANVLT
TRBV5-1,15,TRBJ2-3,ASSLFPGQGATDTQY
TRBV5-1,12,TRBJ2-7,VSSLAGGDYEQY
TRBV6-1,13,TRBJ2-7,ASTLSGGKTYEQY
TRBV5-1,13,TRBJ2-3,ASRREEGLADTQY
TRBV5-1,14,TRBJ2-2,ASSGTSISNTGELF
TRBV6-2/TRBV6-3,14,TRBJ2-1,ASSYGGALEGNEQF